These 23 T cell receptor beta chains share one sample of origin, sequenced in a study of T cells in localized non-small cell lung cancer. Sequencing was performed with immunoSEQ multiplex PCR; in TCRdb, only in-frame clones are kept and a portion is missing. Of around 9,000 clones in the sample, 92% were seen once. The sample here was peripheral blood, taken before any cancer treatment. All receptors come from a woman between 35 and 75 years old with stage I squamous cell lung carcinoma.

The chain couples TRBV7-9 to TRBJ2-7; a weak D match, TRBD1 (6 bases). The germline V and J ends were trimmed by 1 base and 0 bases, with 10 bases remaining between them. This CDR3 region has 15 residues. In germline, CDR1 is SEHNR, CDR2 FQNEAQ (reference sequence). CDR3 loop: CASSLGGRNSYEQYF. The CDR3, as DNA: TGTGCCAGCAGCTTAGGGGGGCGGAACTCCTACGAGCAGTACTTC.

J is TRBJ2-7 and V is TRBV7-8, with 9 bases aligning to TRBD2. This CDR3 region has 15 residues. Germline trimming cut 0 bases from V and 5 bases from J; bases unmatched to any gene: 5. CDR1 is SGHVS and CDR2 is FQNEAQ in the germline V gene. CDR3 loop: CASSLAPAGGHEQYF. CDR3 nucleotide sequence: TGTGCCAGCAGCTTAGCCCCAGCGGGGGGCCACGAGCAGTACTTC.

The chain has TRBV6-6 and TRBJ2-5, with D maybe TRBD2 (5 bases). Trimming stripped 0 bases from V and 0 bases from J, with 8 bases between. The CDR3 loop spans 15 amino acids. Germline CDR1 MNHNY, CDR2 SVGAGI (reference sequence). CDR3 sequence reads: CASSYSGLNQETQYF. The CDR3 DNA sequence: TGTGCCAGCAGTTACTCAGGACTCAACCAAGAGACCCAGTACTTC.

The CDR3 sequence: CASSLSRAYEQYF. CDR3 coding DNA: TGTGCCAGCAGCCTCTCCAGAGCCTACGAGCAGTACTTC. The V gene is TRBV11-2, the J gene TRBJ2-7; D is undetermined. This CDR3 is 13 amino acids long. The ends were cut back, 5 bases at V and 2 bases at J, with 10 bases in the middle. The germline V gene has CDR1 SGHAT and CDR2 FQNNGV. The variable domain in full, with the rest retrieved from reference TRBV11-2 and TRBJ2-7, is EAGVAQSPRYKIIEKRQSVAFWCNPISGHATLYWYQQILGQGPKLLIQFQNNGVVDDSQLPKDRFSAERLKGVDSTLKIQPAKLEDSAVYLCASSLSRAYEQYFGPGTRLTVT.

The chain uses TRBV10-1 and TRBJ2-7, with 9 positions matching TRBD1. CDR3 size: 14 residues. CDR1 and CDR2 (germline): WNHNN, SYGVQD (reference sequence). The V gene end was trimmed by 6 bases and the J gene end by 4 bases; junction bases not matched to a gene: 7. CDR3 nucleotides: TGCGCCAGCAGGGGGACAGGGCATTTTTACGAGCAGTACTTC. Its protein product is CASRGTGHFYEQYF.

The chain combines TRBV7-2 with TRBJ1-1; D unclear. There are 15 residues in the CDR3. V was clipped by 1 base and J by 3 bases, with 12 bases between them. Germline values: CDR1 SGHTA, CDR2 FQGNSA. The DNA of the CDR3 is TGTGCCAGCAGCTTAGTTTGGGCAAGGGACACTGAAGCTTTCTTT. It is translated as CASSLVWARDTEAFF.

The chain combines TRBV4-1 with TRBJ2-5; 11 bases fit TRBD2. The V gene's germline CDR1 is MGHRA and CDR2 YSYEKL. The CDR3 runs 19 residues. Losses at the gene ends were 0 bases for V and 2 bases for J; bases not matched to a gene: 11. CDR3 residues: CASSQDHGTSGFFQETQYF. The CDR3 DNA sequence: TGCGCCAGCAGCCAAGATCATGGGACTAGCGGCTTCTTTCAAGAGACCCAGTACTTC.

The chain joins TRBV6-5 to TRBJ2-3; D may be TRBD1 or TRBD2 (5 bases each). CDR1 and CDR2 from the germline V gene are MNHEY and SVGAGI. The CDR3 has 12 amino acids. Trimming left V 10 bases short and J 4 bases short, with 12 bases between. The CDR3 sequence is CATRDGPDTQYF. CDR3 nucleotide sequence: TGTGCCACCCGGGACGGACCAGATACGCAGTATTTT.

The V and J genes are TRBV7-2 and TRBJ2-2, with D perhaps TRBD1 (6 bases). The CDR3 has 14 residues. Between the trimmed V and J ends, which lost 5 bases and 3 bases, there was a span of 10 bases. From germline, CDR1 is SGHTA and CDR2 FQGNSA. The CDR3 DNA reads as TGTGCCAGCAGCGCCCAGGGGTACACCGGGGAGCTGTTTTTT. Its translation: CASSAQGYTGELFF.

V usage is TRBV29-1 and J usage is TRBJ1-1; 11 nucleotides agree with TRBD1. This CDR3 has 13 amino acids. V lost 4 bases, J lost 2 bases, and 0 bases stayed unmatched. Germline CDR1 is SQVTM and CDR2 is ANQGSEA. The CDR3 DNA sequence: TGCAGCGTTGGGACAGGGGGCAACACTGAAGCTTTCTTT. Residues: CSVGTGGNTEAFF.

This sequence joins TRBV7-6 and TRBJ2-1; 7 nucleotides match TRBD1. Germline V CDR1 and CDR2: SGHVS, FNYEAQ. This CDR3 is built from 11 residues. V shed 11 bases and J 8 bases; nucleotides not matched to a gene: 6. CDR3 sequence: CAATGFHEQFF. Written as DNA, the CDR3 is TGTGCCGCGACAGGGTTCCATGAGCAGTTCTTC.

The genes are TRBV19 and TRBJ2-3, with D unclear. CDR3 length: 16 residues. The germline V and J ends were trimmed by 5 bases and 5 bases, with 20 bases remaining between them. Per germline, CDR1 LNHDA and CDR2 SQIVND (reference sequence). The chain's CDR3 is CASSGRVPSRKDTQYF. The CDR3 region has the DNA TGTGCCAGTAGTGGCCGGGTCCCCTCGAGGAAAGATACGCAGTATTTT.

This clone was picked up a small number of times. V usage is TRBV2 and J usage is TRBJ1-2; D possibly corresponds to TRBD1 (6 bases). V lost 6 bases, J lost 4 bases, and 18 bases lay in between. CDR1 SNHLY and CDR2 FYNNEI come from the germline V gene. The length of the CDR3 is 15 residues. The CDR3 DNA sequence: TGTGCCAGCAGGGACCAGTTAGGGGGGGGCTATGGCTACACCTTC. Protein sequence: CASRDQLGGGYGYTF.

The chain joins TRBV2 to TRBJ2-7, with TRBD1 matching 7 bases. CDR1 and CDR2 (germline): SNHLY, FYNNEI. The length of the CDR3 is 13 residues. Unmatched junction bases numbered 5, after V lost 6 bases and J lost 3 bases. DNA for the CDR3: TGTGCCAGCAGCCCCGACAGGGACTACGAGCAGTACTTC. Residues: CASSPDRDYEQYF.

The genes are TRBV19 and TRBJ2-2; perhaps TRBD1 as D (5 bases). Germline values: CDR1 LNHDA, CDR2 SQIVND (reference sequence). CDR3 length equals 14 residues. V was shortened by 1 base and J by 5 bases, with 8 bases between the two germline ends. In DNA, the CDR3 is TGTGCCAGTAGTATAGCTAGGGGTACCGGGGAGCTGTTTTTT. Amino acid sequence: CASSIARGTGELFF.

The chain employs TRBV5-1 and TRBJ2-5, with TRBD1 as a possible D gene (6 bases). The CDR3 sequence is 14 residues long. Germline-derived CDR1 and CDR2 are SGHRS and YFSETQ. The V end lost 3 bases, the J end lost 2 bases, and 11 bases lay between the germline ends. The CDR3 DNA reads as TGCGCCAGCAGCTCGACAGGCGGGCAAGAGACCCAGTACTTC. The encoded protein is CASSSTGGQETQYF.

The chain uses TRBV25-1 and TRBJ1-1; 9 nucleotides align to TRBD1. Per germline, CDR1 MGHDK and CDR2 SYGVNS. CDR3 size: 14 residues. After removal of 6 bases from V and 2 bases from J, the junction contained 4 bases not matched to a gene. The CDR3 loop is CASREQGANTEAFF. CDR3 bases: TGTGCCAGCAGAGAACAGGGGGCAAACACTGAAGCTTTCTTT.

The chain carries TRBV9 and TRBJ1-1; D ambiguous. CDR1 and CDR2 (germline): SGDLS, YYNGEE. The V end was cut by 4 bases, the J end by 8 bases, with 18 bases between. The CDR3 is made up of 14 amino acids. The CDR3 DNA sequence: TGTGCCAGCAGCCCCGCCTTAACCCAGGTGGAAGCTTTCTTT. It specifies CASSPALTQVEAFF.

The rearrangement joins TRBV20-1 to TRBJ2-7; the D is unclear. Trimming shortened V by 3 bases and J by 6 bases, and 9 bases separated the two germline ends. The length of the CDR3 is 11 residues. Germline CDR1 is DFQATT and CDR2 is SNEGSKA (reference sequence). The CDR3 sequence is CSARLGTEQYF. The CDR3 DNA follows: TGCAGTGCTAGGTTAGGAACCGAGCAGTACTTC.

The V gene is TRBV5-5, the J gene TRBJ2-7; D gene uncertain. The CDR3 consists of 15 residues. V lost 4 bases, J lost 1 base, and 15 bases lay in between. Germline V lookup: CDR1 SGHKS, CDR2 YYEKEE (reference sequence). CDR3 region: CASSLFTGHSYEQYF. The CDR3 coding sequence is TGTGCCAGCAGCCTGTTTACGGGTCATTCCTACGAGCAGTACTTC.

The gene calls are TRBV9 and TRBJ2-1; the match to TRBD2 covers 8 bases. Germline V gene lookup returns CDR1 SGDLS and CDR2 YYNGEE. The V and J ends lost 3 bases and 2 bases, in that order; junction bases with no gene match: 4. The CDR3 extends over 15 amino acids. The CDR3 DNA is TGTGCCAGCAGCGAGAGAGCGGGGGCCTACAATGAGCAGTTCTTC. Translated: CASSERAGAYNEQFF.

The CDR3 loop is CASSQVSMNTEAFF. The CDR3 DNA is TGCGCCAGCAGCCAGGTTAGCATGAACACTGAAGCTTTCTTT. The chain couples TRBV4-1 to TRBJ1-1, with no clear D. CDR3 length: 14 residues. CDR1 and CDR2 (germline): MGHRA, YSYEKL. Trimming left V 3 bases short and J 0 bases short, with 8 bases between.

J is TRBJ1-4 and V is TRBV15; D is undetermined. This CDR3 is built from 14 residues. The germline V and J ends were trimmed by 6 bases and 0 bases, with 8 bases remaining between them. The germline V gene encodes CDR1 LNHNV and CDR2 YYDKDF (reference sequence). The CDR3 nucleotides are TGTGCCACCAGTGAGGTTTCAACTAATGAAAAACTGTTTTTT. Translated, it gives CATSEVSTNEKLFF.